This TCR beta chain is from a study of cytomegalovirus exposure and HLA in healthy donors. As for the study in general: An early release of data contained around 80 million unique TCRs, which came from HLA-typed donors. The Caucasian-associated ancestry cluster held 65% to 90% of more than 350 genotyped donors. Study outcomes and limitations: When presence/absence was analysed, sequencing depth was taken to be roughly uniform across donors.

The primer mix had 60 Vbeta and 13 Jbeta primers. This table comes from immunoSEQ multiplex PCR, and its TCRdb copy is limited to in-frame clones, with some not included. The data show about 180,000 clones, about 75% seen once. Comments on this clone: Its specificity is unknown.

The clonotype was recovered from a man aged 40-55 years in good health and CMV-seropositive. The sample comprised PBMCs.

CDR3 bases: TGTGCCAGCAGTTTATCGGGGGGGCTTTGGCAGCCCCAGCATTTT. Translated, it gives CASSLSGGLWQPQHF. The genes are TRBV28 and TRBJ1-5, with D possibly matching TRBD1 (6 bases). Trimming removed 1 base at V and 7 bases at J, with 14 bases between. The CDR3 is 15 amino acids. From germline, CDR1 is MDHEN and CDR2 SYDVKM.